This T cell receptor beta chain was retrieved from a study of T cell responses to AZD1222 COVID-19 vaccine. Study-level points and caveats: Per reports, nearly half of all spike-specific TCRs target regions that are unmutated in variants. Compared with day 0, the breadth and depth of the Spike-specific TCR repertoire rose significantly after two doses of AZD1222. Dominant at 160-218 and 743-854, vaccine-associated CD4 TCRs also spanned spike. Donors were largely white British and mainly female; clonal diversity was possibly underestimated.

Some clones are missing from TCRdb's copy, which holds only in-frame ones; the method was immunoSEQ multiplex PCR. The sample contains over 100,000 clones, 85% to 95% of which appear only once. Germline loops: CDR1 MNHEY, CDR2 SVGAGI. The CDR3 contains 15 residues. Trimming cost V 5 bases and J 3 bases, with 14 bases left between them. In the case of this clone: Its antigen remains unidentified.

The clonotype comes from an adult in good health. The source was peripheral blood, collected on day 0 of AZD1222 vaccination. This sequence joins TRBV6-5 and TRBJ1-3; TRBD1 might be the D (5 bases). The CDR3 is CASSQGAAGGNTIYF. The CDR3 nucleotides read TGTGCCAGCAGTCAGGGAGCCGCGGGTGGAAACACCATATATTTT.